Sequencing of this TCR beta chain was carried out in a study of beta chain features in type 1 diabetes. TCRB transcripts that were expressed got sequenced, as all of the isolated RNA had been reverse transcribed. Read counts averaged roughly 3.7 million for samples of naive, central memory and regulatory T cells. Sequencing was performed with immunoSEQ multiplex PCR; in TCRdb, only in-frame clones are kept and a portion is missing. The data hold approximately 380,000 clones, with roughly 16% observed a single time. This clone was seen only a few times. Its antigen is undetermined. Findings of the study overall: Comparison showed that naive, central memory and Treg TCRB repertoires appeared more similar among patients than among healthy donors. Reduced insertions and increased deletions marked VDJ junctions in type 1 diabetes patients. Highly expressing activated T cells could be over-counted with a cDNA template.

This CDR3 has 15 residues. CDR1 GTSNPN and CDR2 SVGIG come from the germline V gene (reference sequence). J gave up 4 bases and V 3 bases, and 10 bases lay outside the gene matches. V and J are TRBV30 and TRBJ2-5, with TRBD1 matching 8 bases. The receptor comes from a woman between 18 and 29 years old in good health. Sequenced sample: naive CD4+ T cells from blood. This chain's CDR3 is CAWSWQGATGETQYF. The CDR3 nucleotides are TGTGCCTGGAGCTGGCAGGGGGCTACGGGAGAGACCCAGTACTTC. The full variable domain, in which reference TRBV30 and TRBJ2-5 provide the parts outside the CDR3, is SQTIHQWPATLVQPVGSPLSLECTVEGTSNPNLYWYRQAAGRGLQLLFYSVGIGQISSEVPQNLSASRPQDRQFILSSKKLLLSDSGFYLCAWSWQGATGETQYFGPGTRLLVL.